What follows are 5 T cell receptor beta chains derived from one specimen sequenced in a study of cytomegalovirus exposure and HLA in healthy donors. The PCR contained 60 Vbeta and 13 Jbeta primers. The protocol was immunoSEQ multiplex PCR, while the TCRdb copy is restricted to in-frame clones and leaves out a portion. The table lists about 190,000 clones, approximately 80% of them singletons, with more than 8.5% in the top ten. Sample: PBMCs. The source is a woman aged 45 to 65 in good health and CMV-seropositive.

This chain uses TRBV9 with TRBJ1-2; 9 bases agree with TRBD1. The CDR3 extends over 16 amino acids. Germline V lookup: CDR1 SGDLS, CDR2 YYNGEE. With V trimmed by 8 bases and J by 3 bases, 14 bases remained unmatched. CDR3 sequence reads: CASLGEGTGKHYGYTF. The CDR3 DNA reads TGTGCCAGTTTGGGGGAGGGGACAGGGAAACACTATGGCTACACCTTC. The full variable domain, completed using reference TRBV9 and TRBJ1-2, is DSGVTQTPKHLITATGQRVTLRCSPRSGDLSVYWYQQSLDQGLQFLIQYYNGEERAKGNILERFSAQQFPDLHSELNLSSLELGDSALYFCASLGEGTGKHYGYTFGSGTRLTVV.

The chain couples TRBV5-5 to TRBJ2-7; maybe TRBD2 (5 bases). V shed 0 bases and J shed 2 bases, with 12 bases lying between them. The germline gives CDR1 SGHKS, CDR2 YYEKEE (reference sequence). The CDR3 is 15 residues long. The CDR3 is CASSLAWQEAYEQYF. The CDR3 region has the DNA TGTGCCAGCAGCTTGGCGTGGCAGGAGGCCTACGAGCAGTACTTC.

This chain uses TRBV10-3 with TRBJ1-3; 7 bases line up with TRBD1. CDR1 and CDR2 from the germline V gene are ENHRY and SYGVKD. V dropped 10 bases and J dropped 3; count of bases not matched to a gene: 9. The CDR3 length is 14 residues. Here the CDR3 reads CATASAGGGNTIYF. As DNA, the CDR3 is TGTGCCACAGCCTCAGCAGGGGGTGGAAACACCATATATTTT.

The chain is built from TRBV7-2 and TRBJ1-2; no clear D. This CDR3 has 14 amino acids. CDR1 and CDR2 from the germline V gene are SGHTA and FQGNSA. The V end lost 1 base, the J end lost 5 bases, and 11 bases lay between the germline ends. The CDR3 DNA is TGTGCCAGCAGCTTAGTAACGAGGGATTATGGCTACACCTTC. This translates into CASSLVTRDYGYTF.

This chain uses TRBV5-1 with TRBJ2-3, with TRBD2 identical over 7 bases. V lost 1 base and J lost 1; bases outside the gene matches: 3. Per the germline V gene, CDR1 is SGHRS and CDR2 is YFSETQ. CDR3 length: 15 residues. DNA of the CDR3: TGCGCCAGCAGCTTGATCGCGGGGGGCACAGATACGCAGTATTTT. This translates into CASSLIAGGTDTQYF.